A selection of T cell receptor beta chains follows, all from one sample in a study of blood T cell repertoires in COVID-19. Libraries were prepared by immunoSEQ multiplex PCR; TCRdb keeps only in-frame clonotypes and omits some of them. The table shows about 220,000 clones, with nearly 90% occurring only once. The specimen was PBMCs or T cells enriched from blood (not recorded which). These TCRs come from a man under 40 who had been exposed to COVID-19. The CDR3 runs from the conserved cysteine through the conserved F or W. Clone sizes are given selectively: once, few, many, or a class where the clone is expanded.

J gene	clone size	V gene	CDR3 protein
TRBJ2-7	-	TRBV6-5	CASKQGGLTYEQYF
TRBJ2-7	-	TRBV4-1	CASSLFPGREGDSYEQYF
TRBJ1-1	-	TRBV25-1	CASSVRGGTEAFF
TRBJ2-7	once	TRBV6-5	CASSRGTHTSYEQYF
TRBJ2-6	-	TRBV12-5	CASGSGQGISGANVLTF
TRBJ2-1	-	TRBV4-2	CASSLQTSGLYNEQFF
TRBJ1-6	-	TRBV10-3	CAIRGTGGSPLHF
TRBJ2-2	few	TRBV15	CATSRPGQGRYTGELFF
TRBJ1-6	-	TRBV6-5	CASSYSWDSRSPLHF
TRBJ1-4	-	TRBV3-1/TRBV3-2	CASSDKDLGSEKLFF
TRBJ2-5	-	TRBV6-5	CASSYGTGEETQYF
TRBJ2-7	-	TRBV27	CASSPGTNSYEQYF
TRBJ2-1	-	TRBV3-1/TRBV3-2	CASSHGTRNVEQFF
TRBJ1-2	-	TRBV5-6	CASSFAGTDGYTF
TRBJ2-1	once	TRBV7-9	CASSLAGTGGRMEQFF
TRBJ1-3	-	TRBV4-1	CASSQVEGAPSSSGNTIYF
TRBJ2-1	once	TRBV13	CASSLGGQVEQFF
TRBJ2-5	-	TRBV28	CASRRRGSETQYF
TRBJ1-1	-	TRBV10-2	CASSGWDRDAEAFF